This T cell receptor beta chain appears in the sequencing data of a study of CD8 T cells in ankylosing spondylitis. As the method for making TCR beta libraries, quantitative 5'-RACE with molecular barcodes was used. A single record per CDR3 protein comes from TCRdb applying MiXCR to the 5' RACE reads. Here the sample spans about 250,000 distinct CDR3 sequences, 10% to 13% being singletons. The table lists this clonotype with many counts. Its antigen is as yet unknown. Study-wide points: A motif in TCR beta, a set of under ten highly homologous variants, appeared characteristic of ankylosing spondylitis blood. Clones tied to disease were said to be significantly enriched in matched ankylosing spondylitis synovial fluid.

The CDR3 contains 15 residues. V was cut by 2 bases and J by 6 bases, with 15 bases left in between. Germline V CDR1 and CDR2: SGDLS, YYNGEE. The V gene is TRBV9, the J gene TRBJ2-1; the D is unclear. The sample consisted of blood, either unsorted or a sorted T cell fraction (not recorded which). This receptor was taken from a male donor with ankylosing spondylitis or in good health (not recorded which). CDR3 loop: CASSVGSGPSNEQFF. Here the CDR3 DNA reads TGTGCCAGCAGCGTCGGCTCGGGTCCATCCAATGAGCAGTTCTTC.